These 14 T cell receptor beta chains originate from one sample sequenced in a study of T cell responses to AZD1222 COVID-19 vaccine. The repertoire was sequenced with immunoSEQ multiplex PCR; TCRdb's copy has only in-frame clones and lacks some. The data contain about 100,000 clones, over 75% of them singletons. The sample here was peripheral blood, taken on day 0 of MenACWY control vaccination. The source is an adult in good health.

This clone occurred once. The rearrangement uses TRBV7-9 and TRBJ2-3; 7 bases are a match to TRBD1. Germline-derived CDR1 and CDR2 are SEHNR and FQNEAQ (reference sequence). V gave up 5 bases and J gave up 2 bases; unmatched junction bases: 7. This CDR3 spans 15 amino acids. Written as DNA, the CDR3 is TGTGCCAGCAGCCCAACAGGGGTCGCCACAGATACGCAGTATTTT. This translates into CASSPTGVATDTQYF.

The V gene is TRBV5-1, the J gene TRBJ2-1; 14 positions match TRBD2. With V trimmed by 4 bases and J by 8 bases, 5 bases remained unmatched. CDR1 and CDR2 (germline): SGHRS, YFSETQ. The CDR3 runs 15 residues. The CDR3 bases are TGCGCCAGCAGCGATCCGACTAGCGGGGGGGATGAGCAGTTCTTC. Its protein product is CASSDPTSGGDEQFF.

V gene TRBV11-3 combines with J gene TRBJ2-7; perhaps TRBD1 as D (8 bases). Trimming removed 3 bases at V and 2 bases at J, with 17 bases between. The length of the CDR3 is 16 residues. Germline loops: CDR1 SGHNT, CDR2 YENEEA. CDR3 sequence reads: CASSLGEGTGAYEQYF. The CDR3 nucleotides read TGTGCCAGCAGCTTGGGGGAGGGGACAGGAGCCTACGAGCAGTACTTC.

The rearrangement joins TRBV3-1 (or the pseudogene TRBV3-2) to TRBJ2-1, with D perhaps assigned TRBD1 or TRBD2 (5 bases each). CDR1 LGHDT and CDR2 YNNKEL come from the germline V gene (reference sequence). V dropped 4 bases and J dropped 2 bases, with 12 bases sitting between them. The CDR3 is 15 amino acids. CDR3 sequence (DNA): TGTGCCAGCAGCCGGACTCCAGGGCCCTACAATGAGCAGTTCTTC. Protein sequence: CASSRTPGPYNEQFF.

V and J are TRBV7-3 and TRBJ1-6; possibly TRBD1 for D (6 bases). In germline, CDR1 is SGHTA, CDR2 FQGTGA. This CDR3 is built from 14 residues. V lost 4 bases and J lost 6, with 10 bases in between. In DNA form, the CDR3 reads TGTGCCAGCAGCTCCGGACAGCCTAATTCACCCCTCCACTTT. Protein product: CASSSGQPNSPLHF.

The V call is TRBV3-1 (or the pseudogene TRBV3-2), the J call TRBJ2-5; 11 bases line up with TRBD2. Germline trimming cut 1 base from V and 4 bases from J; bases unmatched to any gene: 2. The CDR3 loop spans 15 amino acids. Germline V gives CDR1 LGHDT, CDR2 YNNKEL (reference sequence). CDR3 residues: CASSQALAGGETQYF. As DNA, the CDR3 is TGTGCCAGCAGCCAAGCCCTAGCGGGAGGAGAGACCCAGTACTTC.

The rearrangement joins TRBV19 to TRBJ1-4, with D perhaps TRBD1 (6 bases). This CDR3 has 15 residues. V was pared by 6 bases and J by 4 bases, with 15 bases between. Germline CDR1 is LNHDA and CDR2 is SQIVND (reference sequence). This CDR3 is CASSGTTGNNEKLFF. The CDR3 nucleotides are TGTGCCAGTAGCGGTACCACAGGGAATAATGAAAAACTGTTTTTT.

The chain joins TRBV6-6 to TRBJ1-2; D gene uncertain. The V gene's germline CDR1 is MNHNY and CDR2 SVGAGI (reference sequence). The CDR3 consists of 11 residues. CDR3 protein: CASLANYGYTF. DNA for the CDR3: TGTGCTTCGTTAGCTAACTATGGCTACACCTTC.

Notes on this clone: Different DNA sequences within this sample yield the same CDR3. The chain links TRBV2 to TRBJ1-4; 8 bases align to TRBD1. The junction had 2 bases not matched to a gene; V was cut back by 6 bases and J by 5 bases. In germline, CDR1 is SNHLY, CDR2 FYNNEI. The CDR3 covers 13 residues. CDR3 sequence: CASSRGPNEKLFF. In nucleotides, the CDR3 is TGTGCCAGCAGCAGGGGGCCCAATGAAAAACTGTTTTTT. The variable domain in full, with the rest retrieved from reference TRBV2 and TRBJ1-4, is EPEVTQTPSHQVTQMGQEVILRCVPISNHLYFYWYRQILGQKVEFLVSFYNNEISEKSEIFDDQFSVERPDGSNFTLKIRSTKLEDSAMYFCASSRGPNEKLFFGSGTQLSVL.

The rearrangement joins TRBV10-3 to TRBJ1-1; a possible D gene is TRBD1 (5 bases). V lost 6 bases to trimming and J lost 1 base, with 15 bases between them. The CDR3 has 15 residues. In germline, CDR1 is ENHRY, CDR2 SYGVKD. CDR3 sequence (DNA): TGTGCCATCAGGGGGGACTCTTCGGCGAACACTGAAGCTTTCTTT. It translates to CAIRGDSSANTEAFF.

This clone was detected once. The V call is TRBV5-4, the J call TRBJ1-3; D is unresolved. Between the trimmed V and J ends, which lost 4 bases and 1 base, there was a span of 9 bases. CDR1 is SGHNT, CDR2 YYREEE, per germline (reference sequence). CDR3 length: 14 amino acids. CDR3 sequence (DNA): TGTGCCAGCAGCCCCGGGGTTTCTGGAAACACCATATATTTT. Translation: CASSPGVSGNTIYF.

The chain is built from TRBV19 and TRBJ1-2; possible D gene TRBD1, 6 bases. This CDR3 spans 13 amino acids. Germline loops: CDR1 LNHDA, CDR2 SQIVND (reference sequence). Trimming removed 4 bases at V and 4 bases at J, with 10 bases between. CDR3 protein: CASSTGEFYGYTF. In DNA form, the CDR3 reads TGTGCCAGTAGTACAGGGGAGTTCTATGGCTACACCTTC. Based on the CDR3 plus reference TRBV19 and TRBJ1-2, the full variable domain is DGGITQSPKYLFRKEGQNVTLSCEQNLNHDAMYWYRQDPGQGLRLIYYSQIVNDFQKGDIAEGYSVSREKKESFPLTVTSAQKNPTAFYLCASSTGEFYGYTFGSGTRLTVV.

The V gene is TRBV21-1, the J gene TRBJ2-6; the DNA was not used to check the table's D call, TRBD2. TRBV21-1 is a pseudogene. This CDR3 has 19 residues. For the CDR3, the DNA is TGTGCCAGCAACCCCATACCATGGACTAGCGGGGGGAGGGCCAACGTCCTGACTTTC. Protein product: CASNPIPWTSGGRANVLTF.

This sequence joins TRBV2 and TRBJ2-4, with 9 positions matching TRBD1. This CDR3 is built from 14 residues. Germline values: CDR1 SNHLY, CDR2 FYNNEI. The junction had 7 bases not matched to a gene; V was cut back by 8 bases and J by 5 bases. DNA for the CDR3: TGTGCCAGCGGTGGACAGGGGAGGGAAAACATTCAGTACTTC. The encoded protein is CASGGQGRENIQYF.